Reported below is one TCR beta chain. This clonotype was counted at least ten times. The specificity of this receptor is unknown. No qualities accompany the bases; no much larger clone lies one base away. Lymph node samples were obtained from the axillary draining lymph nodes of breast cancer patients. Sequencing took place on an Illumina HiSeq 2000. Multiplex PCR amplification was used to generate the TCR beta chain libraries. High-throughput sequencing was used to analyze the amplified TCR beta chain products. TCRdb reprocessing: public reads trimmed at Q25 with fastp, clones called with MiXCR, in-frame beta chains kept. Each CDR3 protein appears once, grouped with its most common genes and DNA. In all, the sample holds under 85,000 distinct CDR3 sequences, and under 25% of those were seen once. Clones ranked in the top ten supply about 2.4% of the sample. The germline V gene encodes CDR1 SGHRS and CDR2 YFSETQ. The CDR3 contains 16 residues, cysteine and phenylalanine counted. Just the 48-base CDR3 DNA is kept, in frame starting at base 1. V loses 4 bases at its end and J loses 7 bases; junction bases beyond the gene matches: 14.

This sample was included in a study of breast tumors, draining lymph nodes, adjacent tissues (dated by TCRdb to 2016 to 2017). Turning to the overall study: Breast cancer patients provided tumor, adjacent nontumor tissue and axillary lymph nodes, and the study compared the TCR beta repertoires across these three sources. In human breast cancer, the study set out to evaluate how tumor, surrounding tissue and draining lymph node repertoires relate to one another and whether T cells may move between these sites. The investigation overall reported the following: The similarity between tumor and nontumor tissue repertoires was significantly greater in luminal-like breast cancer than in basal-like breast cancer. The conclusion that tumor T cells originate in lymph nodes was framed as consistent with a hypothesis rather than directly demonstrated. Tumors showed preferential V and J gene usage, and their T-cell repertoire diversity fell below that of lymph nodes yet above that of nontumor tissue. The data were considered consistent with most tumor T cells being derived from the lymph node and subsequently expanding within tumor tissue.

The sequence links TRBV5-1 to TRBJ2-1, with 7 middle bases fitting TRBD1. What was sequenced was axillary lymph node tissue. The TCR comes from a female donor with breast cancer. Some clones in this sample may be carry-over from other donors' samples. The sequence in DNA is TGCGCCAGCAGCCAACACGGCTGGACAGGTCTTAATGAGCAGTTCTTC. The translation is CASSQHGWTGLNEQFF.